This record covers a single T cell receptor beta chain. This entry comes from a study of blood T cell repertoires in COVID-19. For the study at large: Acute and convalescent COVID-19 samples came from the United States, Italy and Spain. The analysed material was cDNA or gDNA that came from T cells, B-cell-depleted T cells, or PBMCs.

CDR3 length: 15 amino acids. Germline V CDR1 and CDR2: MDHEN, SYDVKM. V trimming: 4 bases; J trimming: 0 bases; junction bases outside the gene matches: 5. Original handling: Estimated nucleated cell counts came from reference gene primer amplification. TCRdb keeps only in-frame clones here, not all; method: immunoSEQ multiplex PCR. From that table come the V and J calls and clone size; the DNA was used to work out D and trimming. The sample shows some 110,000 clones, about 85% of them seen only once. The chain is built from TRBV28 and TRBJ1-2; TRBD1 matches 7 bases. Sequenced input: peripheral blood. This clonotype originated in a man aged 35-49 years with acute or convalescent COVID-19. CDR3 nucleotide sequence: TGTGCCAGCAGTTCCGCCGGGACAGCTAACTATGGCTACACCTTC. Encoded protein: CASSSAGTANYGYTF.